This T cell receptor (beta chain) was documented in a study of Graves' ophthalmopathy and Graves' hyperthyroidism. Study information: Pretreatment peripheral blood was obtained at initial diagnosis.

This CDR3 region has 15 residues. Germline loops: CDR1 MNHEY, CDR2 SMNVEV (reference sequence). V shed 0 bases and J shed 4 bases, with 13 bases lying between them. Amplification from RNA transcripts yielded the TCR beta CDR3 regions. HTBI primers served in a first-round RT-PCR, which a second-round multiplex PCR followed. Each CDR3 protein gets one entry after TCRdb re-called the multiplex PCR reads with MiXCR. The sample lists about 400,000 distinct CDR3 sequences; roughly 18% were seen once. Under 3 months in duration, the ophthalmopathy in affected donors had moderate-to-severe activity, CAS ≥3 and NOSPECS ≥4. This clonotype was picked up a small number of times.

This clonotype was obtained from a woman aged 18-30 years with Graves' ophthalmopathy. The sequencing sample was made of peripheral blood. V usage is TRBV27 and J usage is TRBJ2-7, with D uncertain. The CDR3 is CASSLSWTAVYEQYF. The DNA for the CDR3 is TGTGCCAGCAGTTTATCTTGGACGGCGGTATACGAGCAGTACTTC.